This passage covers 11 T cell receptor beta chains from one sample sequenced in a study of blood T cell repertoires in COVID-19. Only in-frame clones appear in the TCRdb table, and some are missing; sequencing was by immunoSEQ multiplex PCR. This sample has 150,000 to 200,000 clones, with around four fifths found just once. Sequenced: peripheral blood. The receptors derive from a woman in her 70s with COVID-19, enrolled during active disease.

The V and J genes are TRBV28 and TRBJ2-3, with TRBD2 as a possible D gene (6 bases). From germline, CDR1 is MDHEN and CDR2 SYDVKM. V lost 7 bases and J 1 base, leaving 18 bases between the germline ends. This CDR3 is 16 amino acids long. Here the CDR3 DNA reads TGTGCCAGCAAGAGTAGTCGGGGGTGGGGCACAGATACGCAGTATTTT. It translates to CASKSSRGWGTDTQYF.

This clone occurred once. The chain joins TRBV28 to TRBJ1-3; D possibly corresponds to TRBD1 (5 bases). Per germline, CDR1 MDHEN and CDR2 SYDVKM. The CDR3 has 14 amino acids. Trimming removed 3 bases at V and 3 bases at J, with 9 bases between. In DNA form, the CDR3 reads TGTGCCAGCAGTTTTGGGGGAGGTGGAAACACCATATATTTT. Its protein is CASSFGGGGNTIYF.

This clone has more than one count but fewer than ten. This chain uses TRBV28 with TRBJ1-5; no firm D call. V lost 6 bases, J lost 2 bases, and 11 bases lay in between. Germline lookup yields CDR1 MDHEN and CDR2 SYDVKM. CDR3 length: 14 amino acids. The CDR3 region is CASRTALGNQPQHF. CDR3 bases: TGTGCCAGCAGAACTGCGCTAGGCAATCAGCCCCAGCATTTT. The full variable domain, in which reference TRBV28 and TRBJ1-5 provide the parts outside the CDR3, is DVKVTQSSRYLVKRTGEKVFLECVQDMDHENMFWYRQDPGLGLRLIYFSYDVKMKEKGDIPEGYSVSREKKERFSLILESASTNQTSMYLCASRTALGNQPQHFGDGTRLSIL.

The chain employs TRBV5-1 and TRBJ1-1; D gene ambiguous. Trimming took off 3 bases at V and 1 base at J, with 7 bases between the two ends. The CDR3 runs 13 residues. The germline gives CDR1 SGHRS, CDR2 YFSETQ. The CDR3 spells CASSYSGNTEAFF. CDR3 in DNA: TGCGCCAGCAGCTACTCGGGGAACACTGAAGCTTTCTTT.

J is TRBJ1-2 and V is TRBV28, with 10 bases fitting TRBD1. Germline lookup yields CDR1 MDHEN and CDR2 SYDVKM. The CDR3 consists of 15 residues. J lost 6 bases, V lost 7 bases, and 11 bases had no gene match. This CDR3 is CASIFRDRGLDGYTF. The CDR3 coding sequence is TGTGCCAGCATCTTTAGGGACAGGGGTCTCGATGGCTACACCTTC.

The V gene is TRBV5-1, the J gene TRBJ1-3, with TRBD1 as a possible D gene (6 bases). V was shortened by 0 bases and J by 7 bases, with 11 bases between the two germline ends. Looked up from germline, CDR1 is SGHRS and CDR2 is YFSETQ. This CDR3 has 14 residues. DNA for the CDR3: TGCGCCAGCAGCTTGGCCGGGAGGGGGAACACCATATATTTT. Amino acids: CASSLAGRGNTIYF.

The CDR3 here is CASSMTGGIYEQYF. As DNA, the CDR3 is TGTGCCAGTTCGATGACAGGGGGGATCTACGAGCAGTACTTC. The rearrangement uses TRBV19 and TRBJ2-7; 9 bases map to TRBD1. J lost 3 bases, V lost 8 bases, and 8 bases had no gene match. The CDR3 contains 14 residues. The germline gives CDR1 LNHDA, CDR2 SQIVND (reference sequence).

This chain uses TRBV10-3 with TRBJ1-5; no firm D call. Trimming cost V 6 bases and J 2 bases, with 11 bases left between them. Germline lookup yields CDR1 ENHRY and CDR2 SYGVKD. This CDR3 has 14 residues. CDR3 sequence (DNA): TGTGCCATCAGCCCTCGAGAGGGCAATCAGCCCCAGCATTTT. Encoded protein: CAISPREGNQPQHF.

The rearrangement links TRBV5-6 to TRBJ1-1, with D tentatively TRBD1 (6 bases). Germline loops: CDR1 SGHDT, CDR2 YYEEEE. The CDR3 contains 15 residues. The germline V and J ends were trimmed by 4 bases and 0 bases, with 13 bases remaining between them. Written as DNA, the CDR3 is TGTGCCAGCAGCAGTCCCGGGGACATGAACACTGAAGCTTTCTTT. Translating it yields CASSSPGDMNTEAFF.

V gene TRBV29-1 combines with J gene TRBJ2-7; 10 nucleotides line up with TRBD2. Germline-derived CDR1 and CDR2 are SQVTM and ANQGSEA. The trim removed 3 bases at V and 4 bases at J, leaving 3 bases unmatched. The CDR3 totals 13 residues. CDR3 sequence (DNA): TGCAGCGTTGATCTAGCGGGAGCTTACGAGCAGTACTTC. This gives the protein CSVDLAGAYEQYF.

The V and J genes are TRBV7-2 and TRBJ1-1; no reliable D call. CDR3 size: 13 residues. V was cut by 6 bases and J by 3 bases, with 11 bases left in between. Germline V CDR1 and CDR2: SGHTA, FQGNSA. In nucleotides, the CDR3 is TGTGCCAGCAGTACATCTTATGACACTGAAGCTTTCTTT. Protein: CASSTSYDTEAFF.